This paragraph covers one T cell receptor (beta chain) sequence. This sample was included in a study of blood T cell repertoires in COVID-19. Study-level background: The United States, Italy and Spain supplied acute and convalescent COVID-19 samples. Sources were T cells, B-cell-depleted T cells, or PBMCs; the material itself was cDNA or gDNA.

Original handling: Estimates of nucleated cell counts were drawn from the amplification of reference gene primers. Sequencing used immunoSEQ multiplex PCR; TCRdb keeps in-frame clones, though not all of them. That table is the source of V, J and clone size, and D and trimming were worked out from the DNA. This table has approximately 350,000 clones, 89% appearing once. Germline lookup yields CDR1 ENHRY and CDR2 SYGVKD. The CDR3 length is 13 residues. V was pared by 3 bases and J by 5 bases, with 10 bases between. The TCR sequence derives from a man aged 40-49 years with acute or convalescent COVID-19. Source material: peripheral blood. The chain employs TRBV10-3 and TRBJ2-5; no clear D gene. CDR3 in amino acids: CAISDNGAETQYF. For the CDR3, the DNA is TGTGCCATCAGTGACAATGGAGCGGAGACCCAGTACTTC.